The 31 T cell receptor beta chains given below trace back to one sample, sequenced in a study of blood T cell repertoires in COVID-19. Data came from immunoSEQ multiplex PCR; TCRdb stores just in-frame clones and leaves some out. In the table there are 55,000 to 75,000 clones, more than 75% of which are singletons. Material: peripheral blood. The receptor set was obtained from a man aged 50 to 60 with active COVID-19.

The table lists this clone with a count of one. J is TRBJ2-3 and V is TRBV5-1; TRBD1 might be the D (6 bases). The V gene lost 4 bases and the J gene lost 2 bases, with 11 bases spanning the gap. The CDR3 runs to 14 residues. Germline loops: CDR1 SGHRS, CDR2 YFSETQ. The CDR3 sequence is CASSPGVLTDTQYF. The CDR3 DNA reads as TGCGCCAGCAGCCCAGGGGTTCTCACAGATACGCAGTATTTT.

V usage is TRBV4-2 and J usage is TRBJ1-1; D is possibly TRBD1 (6 bases). This CDR3 is 15 amino acids long. CDR1 is LGHNA and CDR2 is YNFKEQ in the germline V gene. V was trimmed by 0 bases and J by 7 bases, leaving 15 bases between them. The CDR3 DNA reads TGTGCCAGCAGCCAAGACAGAAAGGGGGAATATGAAGCTTTCTTT. Amino acid sequence: CASSQDRKGEYEAFF.

The chain is built from TRBV11-2 and TRBJ2-7; 8 positions agree with TRBD2. V was pared by 5 bases and J by 5 bases, with 14 bases of the junction left unmatched. CDR3 length equals 16 residues. Looked up from germline, CDR1 is SGHAT and CDR2 is FQNNGV. The CDR3: CASSRTGTRARDEQYF. CDR3 sequence (DNA): TGTGCCAGCAGCCGCACCGGGACTAGGGCGCGGGACGAGCAGTACTTC.

This chain links TRBV19 with TRBJ2-6; D gene uncertain. Germline loops: CDR1 LNHDA, CDR2 SQIVND (reference sequence). This CDR3 is 17 amino acids long. The V gene lost 10 bases and the J gene lost 4 bases, with 23 bases spanning the gap. This CDR3 reads CATTSFGLITGANVLTF. DNA for the CDR3: TGTGCCACAACCTCGTTCGGGTTGATCACCGGGGCCAACGTCCTGACTTTC.

The CDR3 region is CASSPILTAQSGANVLTF. In DNA form, the CDR3 reads TGTGCCAGCAGCCCGATCTTGACAGCCCAATCTGGGGCCAACGTCCTGACTTTC. This chain joins TRBV7-6 and TRBJ2-6; D is possibly TRBD1 (5 bases). The V gene lost 5 bases and the J gene lost 1 base, with 18 bases spanning the gap. Per the germline V gene, CDR1 is SGHVS and CDR2 is FNYEAQ. The CDR3 runs 18 residues.

The CDR3 DNA follows: TGTGCCAGCAGTTCCCTAGGACTTGGCTACACCTTC. Its protein product is CASSSLGLGYTF. The chain links TRBV27 to TRBJ1-2; D ambiguous. CDR3 length: 12 residues. Trimming shortened V by 4 bases and J by 7 bases, and 10 bases separated the two germline ends. Germline CDR1 is MNHEY and CDR2 is SMNVEV (reference sequence).

The chain combines TRBV29-1 with TRBJ2-5; TRBD2 might be the D (5 bases). This CDR3 has 14 residues. V lost 4 bases and J lost 5, with 17 bases in between. Germline V gene lookup returns CDR1 SQVTM and CDR2 ANQGSEA. In nucleotides, the CDR3 is TGCAGCGTTGCTCTAGCTGGGGTTGGCGAGACCCAGTACTTC. This gives the protein CSVALAGVGETQYF.

The rearrangement links TRBV25-1 to TRBJ1-2; no firm D call. V was trimmed by 8 bases and J by 8 bases, leaving 15 bases between them. The CDR3 sequence is 12 residues long. CDR1 and CDR2 from the germline V gene are MGHDK and SYGVNS. As DNA, the CDR3 is TGTGCCAGCTCTGCGGGCGGAGGGGGCTACACCTTC. Its protein product is CASSAGGGGYTF.

This rearrangement joins TRBV18 to TRBJ1-5; D not certain. V was cut by 3 bases and J by 3 bases, with 21 bases left in between. Germline values: CDR1 KGHSH, CDR2 LQKENI. This CDR3 contains 18 residues. CDR3 in amino acids: CASSPLMLAPNYNQPQHF. The CDR3 nucleotides read TGTGCCAGCTCACCTCTGATGCTAGCGCCCAATTACAATCAGCCCCAGCATTTT.

The J gene is TRBJ2-1, the V gene TRBV6-5, with 8 nucleotides matching TRBD2. The CDR3 runs 15 residues. Germline-derived CDR1 and CDR2 are MNHEY and SVGAGI. The trim removed 8 bases at V and 8 bases at J, leaving 14 bases unmatched. The DNA of the CDR3 is TGTGCCAGCCAGGATAGCGGGGCCCTGGGGGATGAGCAGTTCTTC. This sequence encodes CASQDSGALGDEQFF.

This clone is a singleton in its sample. CDR3 residues: CASSLLAGGPGKTQYF. For the CDR3, the DNA is TGTGCCAGCAGTTTACTAGCGGGAGGGCCAGGAAAGACCCAGTACTTC. This sequence joins TRBV28 and TRBJ2-5; 12 bases line up with TRBD2. The CDR3 has 16 amino acids. Germline trimming cut 2 bases from V and 6 bases from J; bases unmatched to any gene: 7. Germline lookup yields CDR1 MDHEN and CDR2 SYDVKM.

The chain couples TRBV30 to TRBJ2-7; weak D call: TRBD1 (5 bases). Per the germline V gene, CDR1 is GTSNPN and CDR2 is SVGIG (reference sequence). The CDR3 runs to 14 residues. The V end was cut by 2 bases, the J end by 2 bases, with 13 bases between. The CDR3 here is CAWSKRGRAYEQYF. The CDR3, as DNA: TGTGCCTGGAGTAAAAGGGGAAGAGCCTACGAGCAGTACTTC.

The chain couples TRBV6-5 to TRBJ1-2; 11 nucleotides match TRBD1. J lost 10 bases, V lost 1 base, and 5 bases had no gene match. Germline V gene lookup returns CDR1 MNHEY and CDR2 SVGAGI. CDR3 length: 14 residues. The CDR3 here is CASSYYPGQGDYTF. DNA for the CDR3: TGTGCCAGCAGTTACTACCCGGGACAGGGGGACTACACCTTC.

CDR3: CARSLTLLASWAYEQYF. The CDR3 bases are TGTGCCAGAAGCTTGACCCTACTAGCCTCCTGGGCCTACGAGCAGTACTTC. This sequence joins TRBV5-3 and TRBJ2-7; possibly TRBD2 for D (6 bases). TRBV5-3 is an ORF; its function is uncertain. V lost 1 base, J lost 2 bases, and 19 bases lay in between. The CDR3 is 17 amino acids.

The rearrangement uses TRBV9 and TRBJ2-7; TRBD1 matches at 9 bases. Trimming took 0 bases from V and 2 from J; bases not matched to a gene: 3. The CDR3 has 15 amino acids. Germline V gene sequence: CDR1 SGDLS, CDR2 YYNGEE. The DNA for the CDR3 is TGTGCCAGCAGCGTAGACGGGACAGGGACCTACGAGCAGTACTTC. This sequence encodes CASSVDGTGTYEQYF.

The chain carries TRBV5-1 and TRBJ2-5; weak D call: TRBD2 (6 bases). This CDR3 spans 15 amino acids. Germline CDR1 reads SGHRS; CDR2 reads YFSETQ. V was cut by 4 bases and J by 2 bases, with 15 bases left in between. CDR3 loop: CASSQHGTGQETQYF. CDR3 coding DNA: TGCGCCAGCAGCCAACACGGGACTGGTCAAGAGACCCAGTACTTC.

The chain joins TRBV7-2 to TRBJ1-2, with a possible D match to TRBD1 (5 bases). The ends were cut back, 5 bases at V and 4 bases at J, with 17 bases in the middle. The CDR3 has 15 amino acids. The germline CDR1 and CDR2 sequences are SGHTA and FQGNSA. CDR3 protein: CASSLVVGQGYGYTF. As DNA, the CDR3 is TGTGCCAGCAGCCTAGTTGTAGGGCAGGGCTATGGCTACACCTTC.

Only one count was recorded for this clone. V and J are TRBV4-1 and TRBJ1-5; no clear D. In germline, CDR1 is MGHRA, CDR2 YSYEKL. The CDR3 contains 15 residues. Trimming stripped 2 bases from V and 6 bases from J, with 14 bases between. The CDR3 sequence: CASSQPRTPFQPQHF. In DNA, the CDR3 is TGCGCCAGCAGCCAACCCAGGACTCCCTTTCAGCCCCAGCATTTT.

This clone was counted only a few times. The rearrangement joins TRBV6-2 or TRBV6-3 to TRBJ2-1, with 10 bases lining up with TRBD1. The CDR3 totals 15 residues. Trimming cost V 2 bases and J 8 bases; bases outside gene matches: 6. CDR1 and CDR2 (germline): MNHEY, SVGEGT. The CDR3 sequence: CASSYGTGETDEQFF. CDR3 bases: TGTGCCAGCAGTTACGGGACAGGGGAGACCGATGAGCAGTTCTTC.

The V and J genes are TRBV30 and TRBJ1-5; D uncertain. Per germline, CDR1 GTSNPN and CDR2 SVGIG (reference sequence). With 2 bases removed from V and 7 bases from J, the gap between germline ends came to 15 bases. CDR3 size: 14 residues. The CDR3 DNA follows: TGTGCCTGGAGTCGGGGAACCTTCAACCAGCCCCAGCATTTT. Amino acids: CAWSRGTFNQPQHF.

The genes are TRBV6-5 and TRBJ2-7; possible D gene TRBD1, 6 bases. The CDR3 has 15 residues. Between the trimmed V and J ends, which lost 6 bases and 4 bases, there was a span of 19 bases. Germline V lookup: CDR1 MNHEY, CDR2 SVGAGI. CDR3 DNA sequence: TGTGCCAGCAGCTCGGACAGCGTGGACCCTTACGAGCAGTACTTC. Its protein product is CASSSDSVDPYEQYF.

This chain joins TRBV12-3 or TRBV12-4 and TRBJ1-3; the D gene is possibly TRBD1 (6 bases). CDR3 size: 13 residues. Trimming shortened V by 6 bases and J by 6 bases, and 12 bases separated the two germline ends. CDR3 in DNA: TGTGCCAGCAGCCTGGACAGATCAAACACCATATATTTT. Translated: CASSLDRSNTIYF.

CDR3 in DNA: TGCGCCAGCAGCTTGGCAGACAGGGCGATCACAGATACGCAGTATTTT. It specifies CASSLADRAITDTQYF. The chain links TRBV5-1 to TRBJ2-3; the match to TRBD1 covers 7 bases. Losses at the gene ends were 0 bases for V and 2 bases for J; bases not matched to a gene: 6. The CDR3 covers 16 residues. CDR1 SGHRS and CDR2 YFSETQ come from the germline V gene. The full variable domain, rest sourced from reference TRBV5-1 and TRBJ2-3, is KAGVTQTPRYLIKTRGQQVTLSCSPISGHRSVSWYQQTPGQGLQFLFEYFSETQRNKGNFPGRFSGRQFSNSRSEMNVSTLELGDSALYLCASSLADRAITDTQYFGPGTRLTVL.

The chain uses TRBV10-1 and TRBJ1-2, with D unclear. Trimming left V 8 bases short and J 3 bases short, with 13 bases between. In germline, CDR1 is WNHNN, CDR2 SYGVQD (reference sequence). CDR3 length: 13 amino acids. The CDR3 reads CASRLRIHYGYTF. The DNA for the CDR3 is TGCGCCAGCCGACTACGGATACACTATGGCTACACCTTC.

CDR3 protein: CASSFSRTGGNEQFF. As DNA, the CDR3 is TGTGCCAGCAGTTTTTCCAGGACAGGGGGCAATGAGCAGTTCTTC. This chain links TRBV6-5 with TRBJ2-1; 10 nucleotides line up with TRBD1. The trim removed 4 bases at V and 6 bases at J, leaving 6 bases unmatched. Germline V gene lookup returns CDR1 MNHEY and CDR2 SVGAGI. The CDR3 consists of 15 residues.

The chain joins TRBV6-7 to TRBJ2-7; 8 bases are shared with TRBD1. TRBV6-7 is known as an ORF, though its function is uncertain. This CDR3 has 15 residues. V gave up 4 bases and J gave up 4 bases; unmatched junction bases: 9. CDR3 nucleotides: TGTGCCAGCAGTTTGGCGACAGGGGAGTCTTACGAGCAGTACTTC. Amino acids: CASSLATGESYEQYF.

This clone was detected a few times. V and J are TRBV10-2 and TRBJ2-3; 8 bases fit TRBD2. V shed 3 bases and J 1 base; nucleotides not matched to a gene: 6. The V gene's germline CDR1 is WSHSY and CDR2 SAAADI. The CDR3 runs 16 residues. The CDR3 region is CASSDPGLDGTDTQYF. The CDR3 nucleotides are TGCGCCAGCAGTGACCCGGGACTAGATGGCACAGATACGCAGTATTTT.

The J gene is TRBJ1-2, the V gene TRBV20-1, with D possibly TRBD1 on 6 matching bases. V was trimmed by 4 bases and J by 7 bases, leaving 10 bases between them. Germline loops: CDR1 DFQATT, CDR2 SNEGSKA (reference sequence). The CDR3 loop spans 11 amino acids. The CDR3 loop is CSAIQGFGYTF. The CDR3 nucleotides read TGCAGTGCTATACAGGGATTTGGCTACACCTTC.

The J gene is TRBJ2-3, the V gene TRBV5-1; TRBD2 matches 7 bases. V shed 4 bases and J 0 bases; nucleotides not matched to a gene: 2. The CDR3 covers 14 residues. CDR1 is SGHRS and CDR2 is YFSETQ in the germline V gene. CDR3 protein: CASSQRDSTDTQYF. The CDR3 nucleotides read TGCGCCAGCAGCCAGCGGGATAGCACAGATACGCAGTATTTT.

This clone occurred a few times. The chain couples TRBV6-5 to TRBJ1-2; 7 nucleotides align to TRBD1. V lost 5 bases to trimming and J lost 6 bases; unmatched junction nucleotides: 6. This CDR3 has 13 amino acids. Germline V lookup: CDR1 MNHEY, CDR2 SVGAGI. This CDR3 reads CASSRTGAHGYTF. In nucleotides, the CDR3 is TGTGCCAGCAGTCGTACAGGGGCCCATGGCTACACCTTC.

The genes are TRBV27 and TRBJ1-6; tentatively, D is TRBD1 (5 bases). CDR1 and CDR2 (germline): MNHEY, SMNVEV (reference sequence). This CDR3 has 16 residues. V was trimmed by 6 bases and J by 0 bases, leaving 12 bases between them. DNA of the CDR3: TGTGCCAGCAGGCGGGAGGGGAGCTCCTATAATTCACCCCTCCACTTT. It specifies CASRREGSSYNSPLHF.